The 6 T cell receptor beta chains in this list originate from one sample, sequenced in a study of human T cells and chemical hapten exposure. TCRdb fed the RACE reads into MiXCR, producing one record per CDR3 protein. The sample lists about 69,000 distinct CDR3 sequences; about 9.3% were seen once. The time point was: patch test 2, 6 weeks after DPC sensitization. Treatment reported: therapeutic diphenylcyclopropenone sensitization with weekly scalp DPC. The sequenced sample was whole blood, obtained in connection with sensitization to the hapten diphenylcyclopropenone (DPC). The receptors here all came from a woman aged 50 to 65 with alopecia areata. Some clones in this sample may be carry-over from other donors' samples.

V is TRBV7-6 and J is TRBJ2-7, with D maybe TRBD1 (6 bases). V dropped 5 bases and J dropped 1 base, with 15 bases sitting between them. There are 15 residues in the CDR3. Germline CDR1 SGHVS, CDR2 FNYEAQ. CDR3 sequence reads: CASSPRFGQSYEQYF. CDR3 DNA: TGTGCCAGCAGCCCACGCTTTGGACAGTCCTACGAGCAGTACTTC.

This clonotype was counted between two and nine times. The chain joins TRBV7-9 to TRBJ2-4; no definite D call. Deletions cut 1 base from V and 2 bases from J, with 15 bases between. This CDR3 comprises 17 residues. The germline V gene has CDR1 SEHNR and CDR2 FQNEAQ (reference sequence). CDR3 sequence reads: CASSLVPFEGSKNIQYF. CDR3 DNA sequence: TGTGCCAGCAGCTTAGTTCCCTTCGAAGGGTCCAAAAACATTCAGTACTTC.

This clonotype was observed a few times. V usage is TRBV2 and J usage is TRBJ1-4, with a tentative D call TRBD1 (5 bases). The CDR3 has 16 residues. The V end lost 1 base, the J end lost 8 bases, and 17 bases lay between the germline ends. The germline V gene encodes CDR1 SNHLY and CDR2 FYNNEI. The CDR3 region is CASSEGWGGGGEKLFF. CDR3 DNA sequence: TGTGCCAGCAGTGAAGGTTGGGGCGGTGGAGGCGAAAAACTGTTTTTT.

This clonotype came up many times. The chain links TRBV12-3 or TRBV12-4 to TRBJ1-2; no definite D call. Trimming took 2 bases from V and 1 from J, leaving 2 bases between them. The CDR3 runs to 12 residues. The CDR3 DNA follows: TGTGCCAGCAGTTTATATAACTATGGCTACACCTTC. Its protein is CASSLYNYGYTF.

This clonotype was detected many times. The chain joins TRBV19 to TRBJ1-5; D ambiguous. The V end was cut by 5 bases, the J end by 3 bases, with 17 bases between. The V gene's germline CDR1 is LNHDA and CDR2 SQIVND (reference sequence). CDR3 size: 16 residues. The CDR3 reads CASSLTPAPFNQPQHF. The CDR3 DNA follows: TGTGCCAGTAGTCTAACTCCCGCCCCCTTCAATCAGCCCCAGCATTTT.

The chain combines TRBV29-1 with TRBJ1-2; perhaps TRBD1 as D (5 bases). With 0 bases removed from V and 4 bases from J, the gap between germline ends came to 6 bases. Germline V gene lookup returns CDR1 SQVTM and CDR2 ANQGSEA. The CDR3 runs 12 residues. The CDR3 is CSVEDQGYGYTF. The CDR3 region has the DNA TGCAGCGTTGAAGACCAGGGCTATGGCTACACCTTC.